Given below is one TCR beta chain in context. No antigen is known for it. After removal of 6 bases from V and 4 bases from J, the junction contained 13 bases not matched to a gene. The CDR3 has 16 residues. Germline CDR1 is MDHEN and CDR2 is SYDVKM. The sample originates from a study of shared clonotypes between healthy human individuals. Study outcomes and limitations: Naive subsets usually exceeded memory subsets in estimated richness. Among four donors, around 5% of naive CD4 clonotypes were found in common.

Generated by immunoSEQ multiplex PCR, the TCRdb table keeps only in-frame clones and is missing some. The table includes 1 million to 1.2 million clones, roughly 80% detected once. The clonotype was recovered from a man aged 18 to 29 in good health. Some clones in this sample may be carry-over from other donors' samples. This sequence joins TRBV28 and TRBJ2-7; 9 bases line up with TRBD1. The material sequenced was memory CD4+ T cells from PBMCs. The subset denotes: CD45RA-negative fraction. This chain's CDR3 is CASSSPAGQGGYEQYF. CDR3 in DNA: TGTGCCAGCAGCTCCCCCGCGGGACAGGGTGGGTACGAGCAGTACTTC.